Described below is a single TCR beta chain sequence and its context. The source of the sample is a study of blood T cell repertoires in COVID-19. Study context: PBMCs, B-cell-depleted T cells, or T cells provided the cDNA or gDNA that made up the material.

Profiling relied on immunoSEQ multiplex PCR, and the TCRdb table lists in-frame clones only, not all of them. Of about 110,000 clones listed, more than 75% are singletons. This CDR3 is 16 amino acids long. V was pared by 0 bases and J by 5 bases, with 15 bases between. Germline assignment: CDR1 LGHNA and CDR2 YNFKEQ. The sequence was collected from a woman aged 50 to 65 with acute or convalescent COVID-19. The gene calls are TRBV4-2 and TRBJ2-3; D possibly corresponds to TRBD1 (6 bases). Sequencing was performed on peripheral blood. The CDR3 is CASSQERYRVRDTQYF. The CDR3 DNA follows: TGTGCCAGCAGCCAAGAGCGGTACAGGGTGAGAGATACGCAGTATTTT.